A single TCR beta chain is shown here with its context. Authors' analysis steps: By means of reference gene primer amplification, nucleated cell counts were estimated. Sequencing was performed with immunoSEQ multiplex PCR; in TCRdb, only in-frame clones are kept and a portion is missing. Clone size and V and J calls were adopted from that table, with D and trimming inferred from the DNA. The sample lists a few hundred thousand clones; about 83% were seen once. These data are taken from a study of blood T cell repertoires in COVID-19. Study background: Spain, Italy and the United States supplied samples that represented acute and convalescent COVID-19. The analysed material was cDNA or gDNA that came from T cells, B-cell-depleted T cells, or PBMCs.

The TCR sequence derives from a woman aged 45-65 years with acute or convalescent COVID-19. The specimen was peripheral blood.

The CDR3 nucleotides read TGTGCCAGCAGCCGAGCCCCGGGGACACCTAACACTGAAGCTTTCTTT. Amino acids: CASSRAPGTPNTEAFF. The chain links TRBV21-1 to TRBJ1-1; the table's D call, TRBD1, was not checked against the DNA. TRBV21-1 is a listed pseudogene. The CDR3 has 16 amino acids.